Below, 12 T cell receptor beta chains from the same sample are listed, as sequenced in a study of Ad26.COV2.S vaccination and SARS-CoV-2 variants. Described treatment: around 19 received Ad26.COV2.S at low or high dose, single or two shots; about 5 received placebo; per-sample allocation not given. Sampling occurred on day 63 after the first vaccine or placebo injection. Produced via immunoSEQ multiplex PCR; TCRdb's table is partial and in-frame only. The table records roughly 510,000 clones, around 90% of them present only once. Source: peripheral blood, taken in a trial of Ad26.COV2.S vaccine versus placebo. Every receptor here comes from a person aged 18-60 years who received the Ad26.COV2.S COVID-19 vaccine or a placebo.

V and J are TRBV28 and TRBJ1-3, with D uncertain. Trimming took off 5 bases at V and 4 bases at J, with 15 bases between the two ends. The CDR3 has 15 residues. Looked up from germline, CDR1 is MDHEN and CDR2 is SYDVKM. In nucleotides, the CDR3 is TGTGCCAGCAGTCCCCCCGTCGGATCGGGAAACACCATATATTTT. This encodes CASSPPVGSGNTIYF.

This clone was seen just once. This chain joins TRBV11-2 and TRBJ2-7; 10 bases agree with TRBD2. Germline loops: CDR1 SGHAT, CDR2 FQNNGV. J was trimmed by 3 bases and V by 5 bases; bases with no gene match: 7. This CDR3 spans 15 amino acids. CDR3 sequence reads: CASSEIGTSVYEQYF. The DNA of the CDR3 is TGTGCCAGCAGCGAAATCGGGACTAGCGTCTACGAGCAGTACTTC.

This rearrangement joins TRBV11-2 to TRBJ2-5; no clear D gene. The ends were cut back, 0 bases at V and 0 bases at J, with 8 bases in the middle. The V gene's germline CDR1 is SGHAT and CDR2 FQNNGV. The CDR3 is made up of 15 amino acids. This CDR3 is CASSLDPSYQETQYF. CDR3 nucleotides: TGTGCCAGCAGCTTAGATCCCTCGTACCAAGAGACCCAGTACTTC.

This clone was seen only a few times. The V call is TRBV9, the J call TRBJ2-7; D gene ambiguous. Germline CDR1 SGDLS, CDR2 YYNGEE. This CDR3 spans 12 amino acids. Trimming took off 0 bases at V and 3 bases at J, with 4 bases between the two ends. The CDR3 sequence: CASSVVDYEQYF. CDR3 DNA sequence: TGTGCCAGCAGCGTAGTCGACTACGAGCAGTACTTC.

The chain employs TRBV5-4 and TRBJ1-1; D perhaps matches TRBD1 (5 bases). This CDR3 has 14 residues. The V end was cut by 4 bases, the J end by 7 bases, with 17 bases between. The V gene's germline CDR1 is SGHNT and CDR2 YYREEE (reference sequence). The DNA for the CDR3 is TGTGCCAGCAGCGCGGACCCTCAGGGCTTTGAAGCTTTCTTT. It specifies CASSADPQGFEAFF.

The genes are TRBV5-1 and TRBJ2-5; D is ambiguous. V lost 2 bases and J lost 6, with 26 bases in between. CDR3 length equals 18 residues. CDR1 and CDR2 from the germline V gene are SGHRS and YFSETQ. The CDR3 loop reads CASSFVLPIRPSGQTQYF. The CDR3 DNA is TGCGCCAGCAGCTTCGTCTTACCCATTCGGCCATCCGGACAGACCCAGTACTTC.

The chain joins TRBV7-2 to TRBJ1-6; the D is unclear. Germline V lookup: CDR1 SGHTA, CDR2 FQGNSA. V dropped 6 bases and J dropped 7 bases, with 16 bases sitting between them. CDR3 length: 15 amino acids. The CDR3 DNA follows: TGTGCCAGCAGGGGAACGGGCGGATCGAATTCACCCCTCCACTTT. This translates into CASRGTGGSNSPLHF. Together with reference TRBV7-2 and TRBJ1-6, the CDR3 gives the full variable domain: GAGVSQSPSNKVTEKGKDVELRCDPISGHTALYWYRQSLGQGLEFLIYFQGNSAPDKSGLPSDRFSAERTGGSVSTLTIQRTQQEDSAVYLCASRGTGGSNSPLHFGNGTRLTVT.

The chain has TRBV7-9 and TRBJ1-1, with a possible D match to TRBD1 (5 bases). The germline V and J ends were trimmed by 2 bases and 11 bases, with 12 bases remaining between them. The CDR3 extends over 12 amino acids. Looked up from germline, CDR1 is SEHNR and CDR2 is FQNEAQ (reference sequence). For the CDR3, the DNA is TGTGCCAGCAGCTTAAGCGGCAGGGAGGCTTTCTTT. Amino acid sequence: CASSLSGREAFF. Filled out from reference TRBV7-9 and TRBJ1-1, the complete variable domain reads DTGVSQNPRHKITKRGQNVTFRCDPISEHNRLYWYRQTLGQGPEFLTYFQNEAQLEKSRLLSDRFSAERPKGSFSTLEIQRTEQGDSAMYLCASSLSGREAFFGQGTRLTVV.

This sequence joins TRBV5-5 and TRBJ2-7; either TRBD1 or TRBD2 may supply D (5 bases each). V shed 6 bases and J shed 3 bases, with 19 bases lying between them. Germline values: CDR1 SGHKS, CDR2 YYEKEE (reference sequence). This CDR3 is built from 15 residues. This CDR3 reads CASTFALGENYEQYF. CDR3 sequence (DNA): TGTGCCAGCACCTTCGCCCTGGGGGAAAACTACGAGCAGTACTTC.

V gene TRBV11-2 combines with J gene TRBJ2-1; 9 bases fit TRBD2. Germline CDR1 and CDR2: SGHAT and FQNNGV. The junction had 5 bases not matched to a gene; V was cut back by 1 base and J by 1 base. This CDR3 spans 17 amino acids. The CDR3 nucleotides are TGTGCCAGCAGCTTAGCCCGACTAGCGGAATCCTACAATGAGCAGTTCTTC. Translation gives CASSLARLAESYNEQFF.

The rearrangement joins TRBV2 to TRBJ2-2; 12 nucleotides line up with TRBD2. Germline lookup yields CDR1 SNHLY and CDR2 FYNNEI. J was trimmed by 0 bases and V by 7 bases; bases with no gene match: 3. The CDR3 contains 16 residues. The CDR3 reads CASIRTSGTNTGELFF. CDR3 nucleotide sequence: TGTGCCAGCATAAGGACTAGCGGGACGAACACCGGGGAGCTGTTTTTT.

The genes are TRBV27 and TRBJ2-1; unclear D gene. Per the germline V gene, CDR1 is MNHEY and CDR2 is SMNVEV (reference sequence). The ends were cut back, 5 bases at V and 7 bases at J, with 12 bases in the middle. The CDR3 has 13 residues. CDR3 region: CASSPIHVNEQFF. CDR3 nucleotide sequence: TGTGCCAGCAGTCCGATCCATGTGAATGAGCAGTTCTTC.